A selection of T cell receptor beta chains follows, all from one sample in a study of blood T cell repertoires in COVID-19. Profiled with immunoSEQ multiplex PCR; TCRdb holds only in-frame clones, not every one. Of roughly 150,000 clones in the sample, 76% were seen once. The specimen was peripheral blood. Receptors originate from a woman older than 75 with acute or convalescent COVID-19. The CDR3 runs from the conserved cysteine through the conserved F or W. Each record gives: J gene, D gene, V gene, clone size, CDR3 DNA, CDR3 protein. The D gene is left open where the match is weak. Part of the rows lack a size; the others show once, few, many or a class for expanded clones.

TRBJ2-2 TRBD1 TRBV5-1 - TGCGCCAGCAGCTTAGGACAGGCCGGGGAGCTGTTTTTT CASSLGQAGELFF
TRBJ1-5 - TRBV7-9 few TGTGCCAGCAGCTCCGGGGGGGCGGAGAGTCAGCCCCAGCATTTT CASSSGGAESQPQHF
TRBJ2-5 - TRBV4-3 - TGCGCCAGCAGCCAAGATTCGGGTGCCCAAGGGGTACAAGAGACCCAGTACTTC CASSQDSGAQGVQETQYF
TRBJ2-2 - TRBV2 - TGTGCCAGCAGTGAATTGGGCCCGAACACCGGGGAGCTGTTTTTT CASSELGPNTGELFF
TRBJ2-7 TRBD2 TRBV6-5 - TGTGCCAGCACCAGCGGGAGGGCCTGGGAGCAGTACTTC CASTSGRAWEQYF
TRBJ2-1 - TRBV7-9 once TGTGCCAGCAGCCCCCGGGGGACCGGGACCGGCAGGAACAATGAGCAGTTCTTC CASSPRGTGTGRNNEQFF
TRBJ1-5 TRBD1 TRBV2 few TGTGCCAGCAACGGACAGGGAGGCCCGCCCCAGCATTTT CASNGQGGPPQHF
TRBJ1-1 TRBD1 TRBV19 once TGTGCCAGTAGAGGGACAGGGATGAACACTGAAGCTTTCTTT CASRGTGMNTEAFF
TRBJ1-1 - TRBV4-3 few TGCGCCAGCAGCCAAGTGGCGAGCAGGGGTGGCACTGAAGCTTTCTTT CASSQVASRGGTEAFF
TRBJ2-1 - TRBV11-3 - TGTGCCAGCAGCTTCTCAGGGACCTACAATGAGCAGTTCTTC CASSFSGTYNEQFF
TRBJ1-4 - TRBV11-2 few TGTGCCAGCAGCAATAGCGGGGCGGCGCATGAAAAACTGTTTTTT CASSNSGAAHEKLFF
TRBJ1-1 - TRBV21-1 once TGTGCCAGCAGCAAAGTAGCCCCCCTGGGGGGAAACACTGAAGCTTTCTTT CASSKVAPLGGNTEAFF
TRBJ1-4 TRBD1 TRBV5-1 - TGCGCCAGCCAAAACCAGGGGGGTGAAAAACTGTTTTTT CASQNQGGEKLFF
TRBJ1-2 - TRBV6-5 - TGTGCCAGCAGGTCCCCCGGGGGGGGGTTCTACACCTTC CASRSPGGGFYTF
TRBJ1-2 TRBD1 TRBV7-2 - TGTGCCAGCAGCATATCCCGGGACAGACATTATGGCTACACCTTC CASSISRDRHYGYTF
TRBJ1-5 - TRBV5-8 - TGTGCCAGCAGCTTGGCCCGGGGTTGGGGTCAGCCCCAGCATTTT CASSLARGWGQPQHF
TRBJ1-6 - TRBV2 - TGTGCCAGCGGATTGGACAGCGCTAATAATTCACCCCTCCACTTT CASGLDSANNSPLHF
TRBJ2-7 TRBD2 TRBV10-3 - TGTGCCATCGATTCGGCGGGAGGGACTTTCTCCTACGAGCAGTACTTC CAIDSAGGTFSYEQYF
TRBJ2-3 - TRBV20-1 - TGCAGTGCTAGTCGGGCAGCGGGCTCGGCAGATACGCAGTATTTT CSASRAAGSADTQYF
TRBJ2-7 TRBD1 TRBV9 - TGTGCCAGCAGCGCCACCGGGACAGGGGTGTACGAGCAGTACTTC CASSATGTGVYEQYF
TRBJ2-1 - TRBV5-1 - TGCGCCAGCAGACGCGGGGGCCGCCGGGATGAGCAGTTCTTC CASRRGGRRDEQFF
TRBJ1-4 TRBD1 TRBV19 - TGTGCCAGTAGTACGACAGGGGTTTTGTCCGGACTGTTTTTT CASSTTGVLSGLFF
TRBJ2-1 - TRBV11-2 - TGTGCCAGCAGAAAAGACACCTCCAATGAGCAGTTCTTC CASRKDTSNEQFF
TRBJ1-2 - TRBV3-1/TRBV3-2 - TGTGCCAGCAGCCAAGAGGAATACAGGAGGGGAAACTATGGCTACACCTTC CASSQEEYRRGNYGYTF
TRBJ1-1 - TRBV3-1/TRBV3-2 - TGTGCCAGCAGCCAAGGTCGTAATTTAGCTTTCTTT CASSQGRNLAFF
TRBJ1-1 TRBD1 TRBV15 - TGTGCCACCAGCAGAGATGAGGGACAGGTTAACACTGAAGCTTTCTTT CATSRDEGQVNTEAFF
TRBJ1-4 - TRBV6-5 - TGTGCCAGCAGTTCAGACATTCGTGAAAAACTGTTTTTT CASSSDIREKLFF
TRBJ2-1 - TRBV4-3 - TGCGCCAGCAGCCAATTACAGGGAGCGGGGAATGAGCAGTTCTTC CASSQLQGAGNEQFF
TRBJ2-1 TRBD2 TRBV19 few TGTGCCAGTAGTATCGGGACTAGCGGGAGTTCAGTCTACAATGAGCAGTTCTTC CASSIGTSGSSVYNEQFF
TRBJ1-2 - TRBV19 - TGTGCCAGTAGCCGCCTCGGGACTTCAGGAATCTATGGCTACACCTTC CASSRLGTSGIYGYTF
TRBJ1-1 - TRBV10-3 - TGTGCCATCAGACAGGGAAACACTGAAGCTTTCTTT CAIRQGNTEAFF
TRBJ2-2 - TRBV24-1 - TGTGCCACCAGTGACCCCGGGGGGAACACCGGGGAGCTGTTTTTT CATSDPGGNTGELFF
TRBJ2-5 - TRBV29-1 - TGCAGCGTTCGCCCTAGCCAAGAGACCCAGTACTTC CSVRPSQETQYF
TRBJ1-1 TRBD1 TRBV6-1 few TGTGCCAGCAGTGATGCCACCCAGGGGGTAGATCACACTGAAGCTTTCTTT CASSDATQGVDHTEAFF
TRBJ2-2 - TRBV7-2 - TGTGCCAGCAGCTTAGCGCAAAGGGGAAACACCGGGGAGCTGTTTTTT CASSLAQRGNTGELFF
TRBJ1-2 - TRBV5-1 few TGCGCCAGCAGCGTAGACAGTGATTATGGCTACACCTTC CASSVDSDYGYTF
TRBJ2-7 TRBD1 TRBV19 - TGTGCCAGTAGCAATGGGGACAGGGTCGACGAGCAGTACTTC CASSNGDRVDEQYF
TRBJ1-1 - TRBV20-1 few TGCAGTGCTAGTAGGGGCGGGACGATGAACACTGAAGCTTTCTTT CSASRGGTMNTEAFF
TRBJ1-2 TRBD1 TRBV19 - TGTGCCAGTAGTATAGCGGGACAGGGATATGGCTACACCTTC CASSIAGQGYGYTF
TRBJ1-1 - TRBV6-5 - TGTGCCAGCAGCCTTACACGAACTGAAGCTTTCTTT CASSLTRTEAFF